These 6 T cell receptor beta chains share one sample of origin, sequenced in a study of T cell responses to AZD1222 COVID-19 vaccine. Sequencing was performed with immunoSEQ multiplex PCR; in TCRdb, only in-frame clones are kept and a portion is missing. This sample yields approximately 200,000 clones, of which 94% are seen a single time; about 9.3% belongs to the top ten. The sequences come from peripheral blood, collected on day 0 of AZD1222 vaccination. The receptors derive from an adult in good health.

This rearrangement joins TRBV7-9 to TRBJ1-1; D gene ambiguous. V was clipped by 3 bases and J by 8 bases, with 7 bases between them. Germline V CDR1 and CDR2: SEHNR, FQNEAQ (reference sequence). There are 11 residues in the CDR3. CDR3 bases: TGTGCCAGCAGCTTCGGAGGCGAAGCTTTCTTT. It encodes CASSFGGEAFF.

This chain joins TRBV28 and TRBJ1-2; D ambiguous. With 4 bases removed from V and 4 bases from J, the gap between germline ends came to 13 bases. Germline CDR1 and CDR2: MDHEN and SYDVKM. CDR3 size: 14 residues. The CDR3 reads CASSSVAHVYGYTF. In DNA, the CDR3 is TGTGCCAGCAGTTCCGTCGCACATGTCTATGGCTACACCTTC.

This CDR3 is CASSLGIRSGANVLTF. DNA of the CDR3: TGTGCCAGCAGTTTGGGCATAAGGTCTGGGGCCAACGTCCTGACTTTC. The chain combines TRBV28 with TRBJ2-6; D ambiguous. Germline CDR1 and CDR2: MDHEN and SYDVKM. The CDR3 is 16 amino acids. Trimming cost V 3 bases and J 1 base, with 10 bases left between them.

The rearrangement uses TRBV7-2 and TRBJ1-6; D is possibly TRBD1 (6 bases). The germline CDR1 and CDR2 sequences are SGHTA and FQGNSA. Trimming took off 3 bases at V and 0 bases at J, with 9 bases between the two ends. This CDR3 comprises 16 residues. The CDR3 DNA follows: TGTGCCAGCAGCTTCCAGGGGAGCTCCTATAATTCACCCCTCCACTTT. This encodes CASSFQGSSYNSPLHF.

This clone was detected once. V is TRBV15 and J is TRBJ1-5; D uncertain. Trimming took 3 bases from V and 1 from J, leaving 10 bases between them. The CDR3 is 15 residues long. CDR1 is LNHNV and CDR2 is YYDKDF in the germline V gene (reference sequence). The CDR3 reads CATSSLMGSNQPQHF. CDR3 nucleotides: TGTGCCACCAGCAGTCTTATGGGGAGCAATCAGCCCCAGCATTTT.

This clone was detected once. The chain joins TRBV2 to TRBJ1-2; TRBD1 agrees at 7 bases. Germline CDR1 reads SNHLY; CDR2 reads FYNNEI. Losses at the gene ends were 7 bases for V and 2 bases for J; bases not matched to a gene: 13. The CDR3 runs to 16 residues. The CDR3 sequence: CASTAGDRSINYGYTF. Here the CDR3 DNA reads TGTGCCAGCACAGCAGGGGACAGATCTATAAACTATGGCTACACCTTC.